The subject of this entry is one T cell receptor (beta chain). As yet, its antigen is unknown. Between the trimmed V and J ends, which lost 7 bases and 0 bases, there was a span of 15 bases. This CDR3 region has 15 residues. The use of a sample-barcoded 5' primer and a J-beta primer mix characterized a second PCR of roughly 7 to 12 cycles. TCRdb re-analysed the 5' RACE reads in MiXCR, keeping a single row per CDR3 protein. The sample holds hundreds of thousands of distinct CDR3 sequences, approximately 48% seen once. The sample originates from a study of blood T cells in healthy people across ages. Whole-study findings and limits: A strong correlation between TCR beta diversity and naive T cell percentage was seen. Long-lived donors had more naive CD4+ cells and higher diversity than aged donors.

Healthy individuals of Caucasian origin from Russia, aged about 6 to 100, served as donors. The genes are TRBV12-3 or TRBV12-4 and TRBJ1-1; tentatively, D is TRBD1 (6 bases). Specimen: blood. This clonotype was sampled from a man aged 60-69 years in good health. CDR3 protein: CASTRGRGMNTEAFF. The CDR3 DNA follows: TGTGCCAGCACAAGGGGGAGAGGAATGAACACTGAAGCTTTCTTT.